This T cell receptor (beta chain) was captured by sequencing in a study of blood T cell repertoires in COVID-19 (dated by TCRdb to 2018 to 2021). Looking at the study overall: Collaborator samples came from the United States, Italy and Spain and covered acute and convalescent phases of COVID-19. The material from the prospective study consisted of cDNA or gDNA derived from T cells, B-cell-depleted T cells, or PBMCs. Deeply sampled blood TCRbeta repertoires from subjects exposed to, actively infected with, or recovered from COVID-19 were included in the dataset. A freely available public database, intended as a resource for researchers studying the immune response to SARS-CoV-2, is where the repertoires were released. Samples were obtained from the ongoing ImmuneRACE study (first 160 participants) and from some 1,200 subjects provided by 6 global collaborators. A de-identified subject ID, COVID-19 status, age in years and sex were almost always included in the sample metadata. Where available, HLA class I and class II types were obtained from metadata supplied by the sample provider rather than from assay-based typing. Points the paper makes about the study in general: How much clinical and demographic metadata was included differed by source and by participant, and the metadata was provided uncurated.

The cysteine opens and the phenylalanine closes a CDR3 of 17 amino acids. Only CDR3 DNA is held: 51 bases, read in frame from base 1. The germline V gene supplies CDR1 SGHDT and CDR2 YYEEEE. V ends up 5 bases short and J 3 bases short, with an unmatched junction base count of 14. Enrolling through a virtual design, the prospective study's participants ranged in age from roughly 18 to 90 years and lived across roughly 23 United States geographic areas. Cohort assignment in the prospective study relied on participant-reported clinical history from a screening survey and a study questionnaire. Recovered participants in ImmuneRACE Cohort 3 were defined by two consecutive negative NP/OP PCR tests, clearance by a healthcare professional, or resolution of symptoms. In the prospective study, whole blood, serum and a nasopharyngeal or oropharyngeal swab were collected from each participant by mobile phlebotomists. Additional blood draws and questionnaires over an approximately two-month period could optionally be provided by prospective study participants. Prospective study blood samples were shipped either frozen or at room temperature before DNA extraction.

The immunoSEQ Assay, a bias-controlled multiplex PCR, was used to amplify TCRbeta CDR3 regions from genomic DNA. Turning to the authors' computational methods: Nucleated cell counts per sample were estimated from amplification of reference gene primers within the assay. Sequence reads were collapsed and filtered to measure the absolute abundance of every unique TCRbeta CDR3 rearrangement. Productive Simpson clonality was computed per sample as the square root of Simpson's diversity index over productive rearrangements. Entries here come from immuneACCESS through TCRdb and include only in-frame sequences with V and J called. Some clones fail to appear in such tables; in the studies checked, an unresolved V gene covers under half of the shortfall, and the cause of the remainder is unknown. That table supplies the V and J calls and clone size; D and trimming were determined from the DNA. For this sample the table gives more than 250,000 clones, of which around 88% were detected only once. 6% to 7% of the sample lies in the top ten.

Of note for this clone: The antigen it recognizes is unknown. No base quality values were provided; no much bigger clone lies one nucleotide off.

The specimen was PBMCs or T cells enriched from blood (not recorded which). The rearranged chain carries TRBV5-6 and TRBJ2-7; 10 middle bases align to TRBD2. The origin of this receptor is a woman in her thirties or forties who had recovered from COVID-19. The DNA sequence follows: TGTGCCAGCAGTTCCGGGACTAGCGAGATTGGGGGCTACGAGCAGTACTTC. Its protein reads: CASSSGTSEIGGYEQYF.